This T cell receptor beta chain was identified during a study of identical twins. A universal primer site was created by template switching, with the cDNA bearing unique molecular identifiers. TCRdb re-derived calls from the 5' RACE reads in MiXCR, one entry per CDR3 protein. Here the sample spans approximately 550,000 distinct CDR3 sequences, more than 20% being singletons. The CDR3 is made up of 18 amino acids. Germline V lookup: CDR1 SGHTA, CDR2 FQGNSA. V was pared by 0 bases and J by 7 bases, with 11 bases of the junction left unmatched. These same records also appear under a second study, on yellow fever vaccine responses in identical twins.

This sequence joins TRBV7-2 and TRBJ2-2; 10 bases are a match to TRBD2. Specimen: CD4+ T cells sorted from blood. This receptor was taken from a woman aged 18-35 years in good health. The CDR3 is CASSLAWLAGVQNGELFF. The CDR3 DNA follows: TGTGCCAGCAGCTTAGCGTGGCTAGCGGGAGTTCAGAACGGGGAGCTGTTTTTT.